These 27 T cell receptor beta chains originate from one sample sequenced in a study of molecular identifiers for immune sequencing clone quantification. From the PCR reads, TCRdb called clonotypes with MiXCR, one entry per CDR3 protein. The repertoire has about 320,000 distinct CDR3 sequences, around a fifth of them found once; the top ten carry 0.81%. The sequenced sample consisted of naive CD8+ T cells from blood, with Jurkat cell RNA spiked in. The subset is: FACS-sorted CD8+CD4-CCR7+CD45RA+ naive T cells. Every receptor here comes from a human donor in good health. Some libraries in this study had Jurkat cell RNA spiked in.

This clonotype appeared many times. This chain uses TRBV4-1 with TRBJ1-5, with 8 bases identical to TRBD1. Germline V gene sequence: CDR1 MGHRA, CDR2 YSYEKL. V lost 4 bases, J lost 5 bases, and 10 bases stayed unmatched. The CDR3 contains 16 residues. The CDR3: CASSRSTGGGYQPQHF. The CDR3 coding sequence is TGCGCCAGCAGCCGATCAACAGGGGGAGGATATCAGCCCCAGCATTTT.

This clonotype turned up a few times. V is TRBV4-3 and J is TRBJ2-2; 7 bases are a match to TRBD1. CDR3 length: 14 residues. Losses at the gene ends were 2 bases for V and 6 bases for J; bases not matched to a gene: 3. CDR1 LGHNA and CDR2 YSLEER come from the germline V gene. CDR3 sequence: CASSQNQGAGELFF. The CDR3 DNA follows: TGCGCCAGCAGCCAAAATCAGGGGGCCGGGGAGCTGTTTTTT.

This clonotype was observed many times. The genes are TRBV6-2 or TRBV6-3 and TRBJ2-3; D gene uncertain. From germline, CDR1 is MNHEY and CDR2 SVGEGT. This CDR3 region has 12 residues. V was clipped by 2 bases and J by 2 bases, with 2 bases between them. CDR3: CASSYLTDTQYF. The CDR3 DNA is TGTGCCAGCAGTTACCTCACAGATACGCAGTATTTT.

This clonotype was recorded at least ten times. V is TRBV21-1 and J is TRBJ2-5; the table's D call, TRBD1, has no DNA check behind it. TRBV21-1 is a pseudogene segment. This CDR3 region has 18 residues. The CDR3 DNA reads TGTGCCAGCAGCAAAGTAAGGGGAAGGGTGTTAAGCCAAGAGACCCAGTACTTC. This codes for CASSKVRGRVLSQETQYF.

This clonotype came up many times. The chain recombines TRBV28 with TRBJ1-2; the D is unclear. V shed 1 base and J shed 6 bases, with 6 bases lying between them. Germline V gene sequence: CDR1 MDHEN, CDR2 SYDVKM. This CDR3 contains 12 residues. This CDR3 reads CASSLSADGYTF. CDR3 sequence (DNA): TGTGCCAGCAGTTTATCGGCGGATGGCTACACCTTC.

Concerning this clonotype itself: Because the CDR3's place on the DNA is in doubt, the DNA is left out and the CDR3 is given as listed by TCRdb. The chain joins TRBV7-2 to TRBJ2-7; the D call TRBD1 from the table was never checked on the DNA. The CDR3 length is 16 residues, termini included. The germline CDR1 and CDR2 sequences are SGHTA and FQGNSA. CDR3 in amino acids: CASSLGFGTGAYERHF.

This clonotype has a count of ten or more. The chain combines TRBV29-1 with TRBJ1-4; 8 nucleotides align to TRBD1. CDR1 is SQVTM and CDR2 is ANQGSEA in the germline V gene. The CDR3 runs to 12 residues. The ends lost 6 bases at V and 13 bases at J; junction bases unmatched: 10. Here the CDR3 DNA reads TGCAGCGTCCACACGGACAGGGAATCACTGTTTTTT. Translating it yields CSVHTDRESLFF.

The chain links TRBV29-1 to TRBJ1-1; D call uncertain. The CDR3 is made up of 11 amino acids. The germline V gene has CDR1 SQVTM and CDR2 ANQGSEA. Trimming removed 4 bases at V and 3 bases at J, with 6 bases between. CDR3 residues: CSVGLHTEAFF. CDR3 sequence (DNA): TGCAGCGTTGGACTTCACACTGAAGCTTTCTTT.

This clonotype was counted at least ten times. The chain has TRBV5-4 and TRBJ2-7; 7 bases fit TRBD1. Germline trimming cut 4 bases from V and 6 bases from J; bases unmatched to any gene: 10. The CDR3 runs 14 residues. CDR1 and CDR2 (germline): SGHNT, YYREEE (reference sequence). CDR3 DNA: TGTGCCAGCAGCGTGGACAGGCGGTCATCCGAGCAGTACTTC. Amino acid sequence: CASSVDRRSSEQYF. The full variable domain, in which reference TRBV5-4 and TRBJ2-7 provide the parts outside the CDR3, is ETGVTQSPTHLIKTRGQQVTLRCSSQSGHNTVSWYQQALGQGPQFIFQYYREEENGRGNFPPRFSGLQFPNYSSELNVNALELDDSALYLCASSVDRRSSEQYFGPGTRLTVT.

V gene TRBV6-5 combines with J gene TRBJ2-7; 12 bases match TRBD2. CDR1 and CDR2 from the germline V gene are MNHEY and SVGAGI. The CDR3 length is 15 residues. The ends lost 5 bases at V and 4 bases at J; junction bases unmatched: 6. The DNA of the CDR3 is TGTGCCAGCAGTGTTAGGACTAGCGGGAAGTACGAGCAGTACTTC. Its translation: CASSVRTSGKYEQYF.

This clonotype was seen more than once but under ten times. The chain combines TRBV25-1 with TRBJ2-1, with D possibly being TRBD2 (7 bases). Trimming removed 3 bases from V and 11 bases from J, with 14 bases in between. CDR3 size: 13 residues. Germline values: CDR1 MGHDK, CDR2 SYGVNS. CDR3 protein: CASSEGGGGKQFF. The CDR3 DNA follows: TGTGCCAGCAGTGAGGGGGGGGGCGGGAAGCAGTTCTTC.

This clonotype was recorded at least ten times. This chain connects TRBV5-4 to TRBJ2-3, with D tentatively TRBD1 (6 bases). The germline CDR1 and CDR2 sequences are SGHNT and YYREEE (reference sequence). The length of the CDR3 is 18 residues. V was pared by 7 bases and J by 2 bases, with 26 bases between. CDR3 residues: CASYRGQPLPFPTDTQYF. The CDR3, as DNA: TGTGCCAGCTATCGAGGACAGCCGCTACCCTTCCCCACAGATACGCAGTATTTT. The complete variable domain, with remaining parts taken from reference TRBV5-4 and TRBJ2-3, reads ETGVTQSPTHLIKTRGQQVTLRCSSQSGHNTVSWYQQALGQGPQFIFQYYREEENGRGNFPPRFSGLQFPNYSSELNVNALELDDSALYLCASYRGQPLPFPTDTQYFGPGTRLTVL.

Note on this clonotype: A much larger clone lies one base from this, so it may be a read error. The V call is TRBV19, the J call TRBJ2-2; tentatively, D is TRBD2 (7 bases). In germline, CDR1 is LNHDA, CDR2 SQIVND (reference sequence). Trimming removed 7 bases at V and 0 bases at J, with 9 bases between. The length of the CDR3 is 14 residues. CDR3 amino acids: CASTGGTNTGELFF. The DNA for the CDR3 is TGTGCCAGTACGGGGGGCACGAACACCGGGGAGCTGTTTTTT.

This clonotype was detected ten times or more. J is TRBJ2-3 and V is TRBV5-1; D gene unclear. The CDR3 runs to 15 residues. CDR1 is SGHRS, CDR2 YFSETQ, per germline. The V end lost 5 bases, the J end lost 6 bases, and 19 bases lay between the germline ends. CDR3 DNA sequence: TGCGCCAGCAGTTCGGGTCTCGCAGCCTTCGATACGCAGTATTTT. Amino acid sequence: CASSSGLAAFDTQYF.

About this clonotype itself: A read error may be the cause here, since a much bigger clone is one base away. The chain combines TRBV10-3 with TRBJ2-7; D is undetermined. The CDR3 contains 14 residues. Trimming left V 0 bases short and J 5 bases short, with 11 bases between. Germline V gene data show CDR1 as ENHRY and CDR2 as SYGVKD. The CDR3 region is CAISESVYNHEQYF. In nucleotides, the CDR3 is TGTGCCATCAGTGAGTCCGTCTACAACCACGAGCAGTACTTC.

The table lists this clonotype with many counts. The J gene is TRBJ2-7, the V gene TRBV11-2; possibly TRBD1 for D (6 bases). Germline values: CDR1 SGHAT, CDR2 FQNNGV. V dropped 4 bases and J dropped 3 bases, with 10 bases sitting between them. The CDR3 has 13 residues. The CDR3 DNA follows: TGTGCCAGCAGCTGGGACACAGGCTACGAGCAGTACTTC. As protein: CASSWDTGYEQYF.

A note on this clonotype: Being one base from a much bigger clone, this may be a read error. The CDR3 loop reads CASHADGKTYGYTF. The CDR3, as DNA: TGTGCCAGCCACGCTGACGGAAAGACCTATGGCTACACCTTC. The chain combines TRBV6-2 or TRBV6-3 with TRBJ1-2; D gene unclear. This CDR3 comprises 14 residues. CDR1 MNHEY and CDR2 SVGEGT come from the germline V gene. V lost 8 bases, J lost 4 bases, and 17 bases lay in between.

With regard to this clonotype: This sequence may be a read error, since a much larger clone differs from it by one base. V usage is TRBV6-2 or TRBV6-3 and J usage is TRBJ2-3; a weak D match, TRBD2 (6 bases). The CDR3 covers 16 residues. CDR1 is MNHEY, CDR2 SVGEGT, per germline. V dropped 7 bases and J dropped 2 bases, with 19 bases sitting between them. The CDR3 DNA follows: TGTGCCAGCAAAAGCATCGCGGGACTCATCACAGATACGCAGTATTTT. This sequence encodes CASKSIAGLITDTQYF.

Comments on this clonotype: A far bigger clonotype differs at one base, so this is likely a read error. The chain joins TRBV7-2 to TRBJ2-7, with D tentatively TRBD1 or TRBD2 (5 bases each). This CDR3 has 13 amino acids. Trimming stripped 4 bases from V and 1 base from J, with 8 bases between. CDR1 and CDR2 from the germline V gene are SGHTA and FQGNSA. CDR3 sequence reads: CASSWGRSYEQYF. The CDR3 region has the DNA TGTGCCAGCAGCTGGGGACGGTCCTACGAGCAGTACTTC.

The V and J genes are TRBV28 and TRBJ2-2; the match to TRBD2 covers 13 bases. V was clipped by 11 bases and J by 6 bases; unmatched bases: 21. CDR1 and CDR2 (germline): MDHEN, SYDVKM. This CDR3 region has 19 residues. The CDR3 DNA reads TGTGCCGGCATATCCCTTCCCGGACTAGCGGGAGATGCCGCCGGGGAGCTGTTTTTT. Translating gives CAGISLPGLAGDAAGELFF.

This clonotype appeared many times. This chain's CDR3 is CASTDYKTDTQYF. The CDR3 DNA reads as TGTGCCAGCACCGACTACAAAACAGATACGCAGTATTTT. The gene calls are TRBV6-2 or TRBV6-3 and TRBJ2-3; D perhaps matches TRBD2 (5 bases). V lost 7 bases and J lost 3, with 11 bases in between. From germline, CDR1 is MNHEY and CDR2 SVGEGT. There are 13 residues in the CDR3.

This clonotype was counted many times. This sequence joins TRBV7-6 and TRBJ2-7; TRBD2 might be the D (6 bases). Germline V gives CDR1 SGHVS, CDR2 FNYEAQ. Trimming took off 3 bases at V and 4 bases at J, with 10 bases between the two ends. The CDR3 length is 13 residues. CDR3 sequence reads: CASSFGLAYEQYF. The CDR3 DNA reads TGTGCCAGCAGCTTCGGCCTAGCGTACGAGCAGTACTTC.

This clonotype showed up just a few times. The CDR3 is CASSQDILAGVEQYF. The CDR3 DNA sequence: TGCGCCAGCAGCCAAGATATCCTAGCGGGGGTCGAGCAGTACTTC. The V call is TRBV4-3, the J call TRBJ2-7, with 10 bases that match TRBD2. V trimming: 0 bases; J trimming: 6 bases; junction bases outside the gene matches: 5. The CDR3 covers 15 residues. Germline V CDR1 and CDR2: LGHNA, YSLEER.

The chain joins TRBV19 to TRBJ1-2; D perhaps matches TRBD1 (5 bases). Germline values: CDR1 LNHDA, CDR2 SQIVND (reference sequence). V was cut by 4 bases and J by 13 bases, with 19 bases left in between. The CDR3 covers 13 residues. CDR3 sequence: CASSTPPGGGSTF. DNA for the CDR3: TGTGCCAGTAGTACCCCCCCTGGGGGGGGTAGCACCTTC.

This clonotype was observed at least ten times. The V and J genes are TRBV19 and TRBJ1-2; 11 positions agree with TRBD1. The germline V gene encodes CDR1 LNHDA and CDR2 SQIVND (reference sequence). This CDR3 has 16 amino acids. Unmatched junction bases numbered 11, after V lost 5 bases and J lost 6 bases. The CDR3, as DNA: TGTGCCAGTAGTTTGAGTTCCCGGACAGGGGGCCATGGCTACACCTTC. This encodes CASSLSSRTGGHGYTF.

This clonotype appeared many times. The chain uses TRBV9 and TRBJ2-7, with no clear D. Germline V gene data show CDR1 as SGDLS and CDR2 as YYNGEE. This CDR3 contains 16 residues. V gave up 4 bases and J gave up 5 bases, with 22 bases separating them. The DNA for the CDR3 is TGTGCCAGCAGCCCGCAAACAGCAGTACGTGCGAACGAGCAGTACTTC. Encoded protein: CASSPQTAVRANEQYF.

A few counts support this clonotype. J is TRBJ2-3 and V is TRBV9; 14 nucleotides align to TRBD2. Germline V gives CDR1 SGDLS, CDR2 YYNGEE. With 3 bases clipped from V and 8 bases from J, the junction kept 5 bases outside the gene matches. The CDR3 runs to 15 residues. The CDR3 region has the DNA TGTGCCAGCAGCGAAGGGACTAGCGGGGGATCTACGCAGTATTTT. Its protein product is CASSEGTSGGSTQYF. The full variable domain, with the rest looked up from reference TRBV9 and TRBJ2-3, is DSGVTQTPKHLITATGQRVTLRCSPRSGDLSVYWYQQSLDQGLQFLIQYYNGEERAKGNILERFSAQQFPDLHSELNLSSLELGDSALYFCASSEGTSGGSTQYFGPGTRLTVL.